A selection of T cell receptor beta chains follows, all from one sample in a study of T cells in Graves' hyperthyroidism and ophthalmopathy. TCRdb itself ran the multiplex PCR reads through MiXCR, one entry per CDR3 protein. The sample includes some 570,000 distinct CDR3 sequences, 13% to 15% of them seen just once. What was sequenced was blood. The source of these receptors is a woman under 30 with Graves' ophthalmopathy. CDR3s include the opening cysteine and the closing phenylalanine or tryptophan. D genes are given only for firm matches. Only part of the rows carry a size: once, few, many, or a class if the clone is expanded.

d_call j_call clone_size v_call cdr3_nt cdr3_aa
NA TRBJ1-5 many TRBV12-3/TRBV12-4 TGTGCCAGCAGTCCCCAAACAGGGAGCAATCAGCCCCAGCATTTT CASSPQTGSNQPQHF
TRBD1 TRBJ1-1 many TRBV7-8 TGTGCCAGCAGCTTGACAGGGTCCTCTGTACTGAACACTGAAGCTTTCTTT CASSLTGSSVLNTEAFF
TRBD2 TRBJ2-7 NA TRBV6-1 TGTGCCGGGACTAGCGGGACTTACTTATCCGACTCCTACGAGCAGTACTTC CAGTSGTYLSDSYEQYF
TRBD1 TRBJ2-5 many TRBV4-2 TGTGCCAGCAGCCAAGAAGGGGGCTCGCTGCCCTCTGGAGAGACCCAGTACTTC CASSQEGGSLPSGETQYF
NA TRBJ2-7 many TRBV5-5 TGTGCCAGCAGCTTGGTGGGGGGACCTGCCTACGAGCAGTACTTC CASSLVGGPAYEQYF
NA TRBJ1-1 many TRBV27 TGTGCCAGCAGTTTAGGCGCAGCTCCGAACACTGAAGCTTTCTTT CASSLGAAPNTEAFF
TRBD2 TRBJ2-2 NA TRBV5-4 TGTGCCAGCAGCGGGACTAGCGGTGCCGGGGAGCTGTTTTTT CASSGTSGAGELFF
TRBD2 TRBJ2-7 many TRBV11-2 TGTGCCAGCAGCTTAGAGTACGCGGGAGGCAAGGACGAGCAGTACTTC CASSLEYAGGKDEQYF
TRBD2 TRBJ2-3 few TRBV28 TGTGCCAGCAGCCCCGCTAGCGGGAGATCAGATACGCAGTATTTT CASSPASGRSDTQYF
NA TRBJ2-1 many TRBV7-9 TGTGCCAGCAGCTTCCTTATATACTCCTACAATGAGCAGTTCTTC CASSFLIYSYNEQFF
NA TRBJ2-1 many TRBV30 TGTGCCTGGAGTTTAGCGGAAGAGCAGTTCTTC CAWSLAEEQFF
TRBD2 TRBJ2-5 NA TRBV5-1 TGCGCCAGCACCCGGGGGGCTAGCGGGAAAGAGACCCAGTACTTC CASTRGASGKETQYF
TRBD1 TRBJ1-2 NA TRBV5-1 TGCGCCAGCAGCTTGGCCCGAGGACAGGGTACGAACTATGGCTACACCTTC CASSLARGQGTNYGYTF
NA TRBJ2-7 many TRBV6-1 TGTGCCAGCAGTGGAGAGCGTTCATCCTACGAGCAGTACTTC CASSGERSSYEQYF
NA TRBJ2-7 NA TRBV19 TGTGCCAGTAGTACCACCGCCGACAGTACCTACGAGCAGTACTTC CASSTTADSTYEQYF
TRBD2 TRBJ2-1 NA TRBV6-5 TGTGCCAGCAGTTACTCCCGTACCGCAGCGGGGCCGAGCGGTGAGCAGTTCTTC CASSYSRTAAGPSGEQFF
NA TRBJ2-2 NA TRBV12-3/TRBV12-4 TGTGCCAGCAGGGAGAATGGGGAGCTGTTTTTT CASRENGELFF
TRBD1 TRBJ2-1 many TRBV2 TGTGCCAGCAGTGAAGCCCCTCCGGGACAGGGTTGGGTAGCGAGTACTGAGCAGTTCTTC CASSEAPPGQGWVASTEQFF
NA TRBJ1-1 many TRBV19 TGTGCCAGTAGTTTTTCCCTGGCCCCTCAGGGAAACACTGAAGCTTTCTTT CASSFSLAPQGNTEAFF
TRBD1 TRBJ1-2 many TRBV29-1 TGCAGCGTCCCGGGACAGGGTCTTGGCTACACCTTC CSVPGQGLGYTF
NA TRBJ2-3 NA TRBV30 TGTGCCTGGAGCATGTTCCAGAGCACAGATACGCAGTATTTT CAWSMFQSTDTQYF
TRBD1 TRBJ2-7 many TRBV6-5 TGTGCCAGCAGTTACTCGGGACAGTTCCGCGAGCAGTACTTC CASSYSGQFREQYF
NA TRBJ1-5 NA TRBV29-1 TGCAGCGTTGAAGGACGGGGAGGTCAGCCCCAGCATTTT CSVEGRGGQPQHF
NA TRBJ2-7 many TRBV6-1 TGTGCCAGCAGTGCGGGGGGCAGGGGCCACGAGCAGTACTTC CASSAGGRGHEQYF
NA TRBJ2-7 NA TRBV27 TGTGCCAGCAGTTTCGGCACTCTCTACGAGCAGTACTTC CASSFGTLYEQYF
NA TRBJ1-5 many TRBV30 TGTGCCTGGACCGATCACGGGCAGGCCGTGAGCCAGCCCCAGCATTTT CAWTDHGQAVSQPQHF
NA TRBJ2-5 many TRBV2 TGTGCCAGCAACGCGCCCCTTTGGGGGCAGGCAGAGACCCAGTACTTC CASNAPLWGQAETQYF
TRBD2 TRBJ2-7 few TRBV27 TGTGCCAGCAGTTTATCTCCAGCGGGAGGTTACGAGCAGTACTTC CASSLSPAGGYEQYF
NA TRBJ2-7 many TRBV4-1 TGCGCCAGCAGCCAAAATCTCCGGGGCGGTTCCTCCTACGAGCAGTACTTC CASSQNLRGGSSYEQYF
NA TRBJ1-2 NA TRBV20-1 TGCAGTGCTATCCGGGACATATCGGTGAGGGGCTACACCTTC CSAIRDISVRGYTF
NA TRBJ2-1 many TRBV6-2/TRBV6-3 TGTGCCAGCAGTCCCCCCGGGACAAATGAGCAGTTCTTC CASSPPGTNEQFF
TRBD2 TRBJ2-5 many TRBV11-2 TGTGCCAGCAGCTTCCTCGGACTAGCGGGAGTCCGGGAGACCCAGTACTTC CASSFLGLAGVRETQYF
TRBD1 TRBJ2-7 many TRBV3-1 TGTGCCAGCAGCCAAGATGACAGGGGAGTCGGCGAGCAGTACTTC CASSQDDRGVGEQYF
TRBD1 TRBJ2-1 NA TRBV2 TGTGCCAGCAGTGAATTTTCTCTTGGACAGGGCTACAATGAGCAGTTCTTC CASSEFSLGQGYNEQFF
NA TRBJ2-1 many TRBV5-6 TGTGCCAGCAGCTTGCGGCGGGGTGAGCAGTTCTTC CASSLRRGEQFF
NA TRBJ1-2 many TRBV12-3/TRBV12-4 TGTGCCAGCAGTACCAGGGTATATGGCTACACCTTC CASSTRVYGYTF
NA TRBJ2-1 many TRBV6-1 TGTGCCAGCAGTTCGAATCCGACCTCTGGCGGGGAGCAGTTCTTC CASSSNPTSGGEQFF
NA TRBJ2-3 many TRBV5-1 TGCGCCAGCAGCTTGACCGGACAGAGCACAGATACGCAGTATTTT CASSLTGQSTDTQYF
NA TRBJ1-1 many TRBV5-1 TGCGCCAGCAGCTTGGTCTACCAGGGCGGCGGCACTGAAGCTTTCTTT CASSLVYQGGGTEAFF
TRBD2 TRBJ2-7 few TRBV9 TGTGCCAGCAGCTCTCCCCTAGCGGGAGAGGGCGAGCAGTACTTC CASSSPLAGEGEQYF
TRBD1 TRBJ2-1 many TRBV3-1 TGTGCCAGCAGCGAAGGGACAGGGGGTCACAATGAGCAGTTCTTC CASSEGTGGHNEQFF
TRBD2 TRBJ2-3 many TRBV28 TGTGCCGGAGCGGGAGGGTTGGGTACGCAGTATTTT CAGAGGLGTQYF
TRBD1 TRBJ2-7 many TRBV3-1 TGTGCCAGCAGCCCGGGGACAGGGGGCTTCGAGCAGTACTTC CASSPGTGGFEQYF
NA TRBJ1-1 NA TRBV4-1 TGCGCCAGCAGCCAAGGTAGGGAAGCCGCTTTCTTT CASSQGREAAFF
NA TRBJ2-7 few TRBV4-1 TGCGCCAGCAGCCAAGATATGGATCGCTGGAACGAGCAGTACTTC CASSQDMDRWNEQYF
NA TRBJ1-1 many TRBV12-3/TRBV12-4 TGTGCCAGCAGTTTGGGGGGGCAGAGAGAAGCTTTCTTT CASSLGGQREAFF
TRBD2 TRBJ2-1 many TRBV27 TGTGCCAGCAGTTTAACGGGACTAGCGGGAGGAGGGAAGTTCTTC CASSLTGLAGGGKFF
NA TRBJ2-1 few TRBV28 TGTGCCAGCAGTTTCAGGTGGGGGTCCTACAATGAGCAGTTCTTC CASSFRWGSYNEQFF
NA TRBJ2-5 NA TRBV6-2/TRBV6-3 TGTGCCAGCAGTTACGCCGGCGGGACCCAGTACTTC CASSYAGGTQYF
NA TRBJ1-4 NA TRBV27 TGTGCCAGCAGTTTATTAGCCGACAAGAATGAAAAACTGTTTTTT CASSLLADKNEKLFF
TRBD2 TRBJ2-1 NA TRBV7-9 TGTGCCAGCAGCTTAGCGCTAGCAGCGGGAGGGGGATGGGAACAGTTCTTC CASSLALAAGGGWEQFF
NA TRBJ2-7 few TRBV10-3 TGTGCCATCAGTGAGTCGATTTATTACGAGCAGTACTTC CAISESIYYEQYF
TRBD1 TRBJ2-2 many TRBV19 TGTGCCAGTAGTAAATTCCAACAGGGGACCGGGGAGCTGTTTTTT CASSKFQQGTGELFF
NA TRBJ2-3 many TRBV7-3 TGTGCCAGCAGCTTAACCCGAGACAATGAAGATACGCAGTATTTT CASSLTRDNEDTQYF